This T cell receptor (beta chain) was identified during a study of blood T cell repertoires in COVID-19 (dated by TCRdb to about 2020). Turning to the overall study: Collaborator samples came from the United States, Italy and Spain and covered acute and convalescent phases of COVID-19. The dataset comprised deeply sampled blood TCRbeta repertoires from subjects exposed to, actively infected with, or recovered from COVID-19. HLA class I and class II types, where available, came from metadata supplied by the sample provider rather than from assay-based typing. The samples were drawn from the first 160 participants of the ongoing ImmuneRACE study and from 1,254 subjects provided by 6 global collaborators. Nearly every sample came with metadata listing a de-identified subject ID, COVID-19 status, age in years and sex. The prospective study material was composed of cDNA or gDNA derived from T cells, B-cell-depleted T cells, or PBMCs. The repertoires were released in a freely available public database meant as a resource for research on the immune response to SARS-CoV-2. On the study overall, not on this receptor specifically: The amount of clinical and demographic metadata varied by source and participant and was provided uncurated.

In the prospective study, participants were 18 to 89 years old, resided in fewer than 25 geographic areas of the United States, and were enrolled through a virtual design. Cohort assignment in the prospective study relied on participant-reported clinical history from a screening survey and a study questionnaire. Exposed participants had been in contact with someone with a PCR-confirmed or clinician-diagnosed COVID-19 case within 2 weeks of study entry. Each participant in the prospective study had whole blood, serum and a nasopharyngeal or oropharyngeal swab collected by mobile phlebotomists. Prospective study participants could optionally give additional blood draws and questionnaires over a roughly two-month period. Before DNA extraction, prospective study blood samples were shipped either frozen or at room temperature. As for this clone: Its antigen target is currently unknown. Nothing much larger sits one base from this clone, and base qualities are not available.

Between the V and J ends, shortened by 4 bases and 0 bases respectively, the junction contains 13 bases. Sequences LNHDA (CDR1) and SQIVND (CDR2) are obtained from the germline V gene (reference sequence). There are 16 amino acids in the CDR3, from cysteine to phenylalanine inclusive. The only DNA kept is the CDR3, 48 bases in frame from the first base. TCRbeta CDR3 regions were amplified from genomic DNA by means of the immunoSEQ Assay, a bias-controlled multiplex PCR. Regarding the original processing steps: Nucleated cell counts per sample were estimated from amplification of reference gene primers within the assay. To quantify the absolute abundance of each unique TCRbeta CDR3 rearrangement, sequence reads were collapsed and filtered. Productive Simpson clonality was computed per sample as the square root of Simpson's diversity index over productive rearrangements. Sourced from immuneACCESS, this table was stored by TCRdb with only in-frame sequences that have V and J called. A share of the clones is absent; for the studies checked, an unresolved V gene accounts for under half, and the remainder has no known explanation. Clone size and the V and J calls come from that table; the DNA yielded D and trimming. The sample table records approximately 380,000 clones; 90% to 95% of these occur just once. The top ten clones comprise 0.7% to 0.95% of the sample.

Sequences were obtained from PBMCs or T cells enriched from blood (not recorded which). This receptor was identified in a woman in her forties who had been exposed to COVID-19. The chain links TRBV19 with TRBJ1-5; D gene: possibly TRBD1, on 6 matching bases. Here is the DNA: TGTGCCAGTAGTACCGGGACACCTTATAGCAATCAGCCCCAGCATTTT. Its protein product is CASSTGTPYSNQPQHF. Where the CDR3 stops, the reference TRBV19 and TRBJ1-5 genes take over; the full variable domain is DGGITQSPKYLFRKEGQNVTLSCEQNLNHDAMYWYRQDPGQGLRLIYYSQIVNDFQKGDIAEGYSVSREKKESFPLTVTSAQKNPTAFYLCASSTGTPYSNQPQHFGDGTRLSIL.